One sample yielded the 14 T cell receptor beta chains listed below, sequenced in a study of type 1 regulatory T cells. These receptors' antigens are unknown. TCRdb recomputed calls from the reads with MiXCR, one row per CDR3 protein. The sample yields some 60,000 distinct CDR3 sequences, 62% seen once. The specimen was cultured non-Tr1 T cells, either the whole culture or a sorted T cell fraction (not recorded which). The receptors derive from a human donor in good health.

The chain uses TRBV20-1 and TRBJ1-5; D is unresolved. Germline lookup yields CDR1 DFQATT and CDR2 SNEGSKA (reference sequence). The ends were cut back, 1 base at V and 0 bases at J, with 10 bases in the middle. This CDR3 contains 15 residues. CDR3 sequence (DNA): TGCAGTGCTAGAGCCGAGGAGGGTAGCAATCAGCCCCAGCATTTT. This translates into CSARAEEGSNQPQHF.

This clonotype was recorded a few times. The genes are TRBV27 and TRBJ1-6, with D perhaps matching TRBD1 (6 bases). V gave up 7 bases and J gave up 6 bases, with 13 bases separating them. CDR1 and CDR2 from the germline V gene are MNHEY and SMNVEV (reference sequence). This CDR3 has 14 residues. The CDR3 reads CASTTRTVNSPLHF. CDR3 in DNA: TGTGCCAGCACCACCCGGACAGTTAATTCACCCCTCCACTTT.

CDR3 nucleotides: TGCAGTGCTAGGGATCCGACAGGATCTGTCAATTCACCCCTCCACTTT. The encoded protein is CSARDPTGSVNSPLHF. The chain uses TRBV20-1 and TRBJ1-6, with D possibly being TRBD1 (6 bases). V lost 3 bases to trimming and J lost 7 bases, with 19 bases between them. This CDR3 has 16 amino acids. Germline V gene lookup returns CDR1 DFQATT and CDR2 SNEGSKA (reference sequence).

In this sample, this clonotype turned up a few times. The chain has TRBV5-1 and TRBJ1-4, with a possible D match to TRBD1 (5 bases). Trimming took 0 bases from V and 8 from J, leaving 17 bases between them. Germline loops: CDR1 SGHRS, CDR2 YFSETQ. This CDR3 contains 16 residues. CDR3 sequence: CASSLAGTTREEKLFF. The CDR3 DNA reads TGCGCCAGCAGCTTGGCCGGGACTACCCGGGAGGAAAAACTGTTTTTT.

This clonotype was recorded a few times. The V and J genes are TRBV12-3 or TRBV12-4 and TRBJ1-4; D is perhaps TRBD1 (6 bases). The CDR3 contains 14 residues. Trimming left V 6 bases short and J 1 base short, with 9 bases between. This chain's CDR3 is CASRRGQTNEKLFF. Here the CDR3 DNA reads TGTGCCAGCAGGAGGGGACAAACTAATGAAAAACTGTTTTTT.

The CDR3 DNA reads as TGTGCCAGCAATCCCCCGGGAGCAGGGTCCTACGAGCAGTACTTC. It encodes CASNPPGAGSYEQYF. The chain joins TRBV28 to TRBJ2-7, with TRBD2 as a possible D gene (6 bases). The CDR3 spans 15 residues. Germline V lookup: CDR1 MDHEN, CDR2 SYDVKM. V was cut by 7 bases and J by 1 base, with 17 bases left in between.

The chain uses TRBV29-1 and TRBJ2-7; 7 bases line up with TRBD1. Germline CDR1 reads SQVTM; CDR2 reads ANQGSEA. V lost 4 bases to trimming and J lost 3 bases; unmatched junction nucleotides: 3. The CDR3 runs to 12 residues. CDR3 loop: CSVGAGGYEQYF. CDR3 DNA: TGCAGCGTTGGGGCAGGGGGCTACGAGCAGTACTTC.

This clonotype was detected ten times or more. The gene calls are TRBV20-1 and TRBJ1-3; TRBD1 matches at 8 bases. Germline V gene sequence: CDR1 DFQATT, CDR2 SNEGSKA (reference sequence). Trimming at V came to 0 bases and at J to 8 bases, leaving 9 bases not matched to a gene. This CDR3 region has 15 residues. CDR3 DNA sequence: TGCAGTGCTAGAGATCTCTTTGGACAGGGAGACACCATATATTTT. It specifies CSARDLFGQGDTIYF.

The gene calls are TRBV13 and TRBJ1-5; D gene ambiguous. In germline, CDR1 is PRHDT, CDR2 FYEKMQ (reference sequence). This CDR3 is built from 12 residues. V was cut by 0 bases and J by 9 bases, with 6 bases left in between. As DNA, the CDR3 is TGTGCCAGCAGCTTAGGGGCGACGCCCCAGCATTTT. Protein: CASSLGATPQHF.

The chain uses TRBV11-3 and TRBJ2-1, with 10 bases aligning to TRBD2. The CDR3 sequence is 15 residues long. The V gene's germline CDR1 is SGHNT and CDR2 YENEEA. The V segment lost 6 bases and the J segment 8 bases; nucleotides outside the gene matches: 10. The CDR3 loop reads CASSPRAGGRDEQFF. CDR3 DNA: TGTGCCAGCAGTCCCAGAGCGGGAGGGAGGGATGAGCAGTTCTTC.

The chain has TRBV19 and TRBJ1-1; 8 bases match TRBD1. With 5 bases clipped from V and 4 bases from J, the junction kept 12 bases outside the gene matches. Germline V gene data show CDR1 as LNHDA and CDR2 as SQIVND (reference sequence). The CDR3 covers 16 residues. Here the CDR3 reads CASSYAAGQGITEAFF. CDR3 sequence (DNA): TGTGCCAGTAGTTATGCGGCTGGACAGGGAATCACTGAAGCTTTCTTT. Full variable domain (outside the CDR3, taken from reference TRBV19 and TRBJ1-1): DGGITQSPKYLFRKEGQNVTLSCEQNLNHDAMYWYRQDPGQGLRLIYYSQIVNDFQKGDIAEGYSVSREKKESFPLTVTSAQKNPTAFYLCASSYAAGQGITEAFFGQGTRLTVV.

V and J are TRBV7-9 and TRBJ2-3; D gene unclear. V dropped 0 bases and J dropped 5 bases, with 9 bases sitting between them. This CDR3 has 14 residues. The germline CDR1 and CDR2 sequences are SEHNR and FQNEAQ (reference sequence). The chain's CDR3 is CASSLASWGDTQYF. In DNA form, the CDR3 reads TGTGCCAGCAGCTTAGCGTCTTGGGGAGATACGCAGTATTTT.

The V gene is TRBV7-9, the J gene TRBJ2-6; 12 bases agree with TRBD1. This CDR3 has 20 residues. V gave up 4 bases and J gave up 3 bases; unmatched junction bases: 13. CDR1 and CDR2 (germline): SEHNR, FQNEAQ (reference sequence). CDR3 in amino acids: CASSSISRGTGGFGANVLTF. The CDR3 DNA reads TGTGCCAGCAGCTCAATATCCCGAGGGACAGGGGGCTTTGGGGCCAACGTCCTGACTTTC. Drawing the rest from reference TRBV7-9 and TRBJ2-6, the complete variable domain is DTGVSQNPRHKITKRGQNVTFRCDPISEHNRLYWYRQTLGQGPEFLTYFQNEAQLEKSRLLSDRFSAERPKGSFSTLEIQRTEQGDSAMYLCASSSISRGTGGFGANVLTFGAGSRLTVL.

The chain is built from TRBV12-3 or TRBV12-4 and TRBJ2-6; 7 nucleotides match TRBD1. Germline trimming cut 5 bases from V and 0 bases from J; bases unmatched to any gene: 10. CDR3 length: 18 amino acids. CDR3 amino acids: CASSRQGPRDSGANVLTF. DNA of the CDR3: TGTGCCAGCAGTCGACAGGGCCCCCGGGACTCTGGGGCCAACGTCCTGACTTTC.